The clone carrying this TCR beta chain was detected ten times or more. This entry is derived from a study of T cell repertoires in cytomegalovirus infection. TCRdb ran MiXCR on the reads and lists one entry per CDR3 protein. The sample shows around 530,000 distinct CDR3 sequences, about a quarter of them seen only once. Germline loops: CDR1 SGHTA, CDR2 FQGNSA. CDR3 size: 16 residues. V lost 5 bases to trimming and J lost 9 bases; unmatched junction nucleotides: 10. The sample comprised PBMCs. The sequence was obtained from a human donor in good health (CMV status not recorded). Some clones in this sample may be carry-over from other donors' samples. The genes are TRBV7-2 and TRBJ2-1, with TRBD2 matching 13 bases. CDR3 amino acids: CASSLLAGGPAGEQFF. The CDR3 DNA is TGTGCCAGCAGCCTACTAGCGGGAGGGCCAGCCGGTGAGCAGTTCTTC.